A selection of T cell receptor beta chains follows, all from one sample in a study of blood T cell repertoires in COVID-19. Produced via immunoSEQ multiplex PCR; TCRdb's table is partial and in-frame only. Of 250,000 to 400,000 clones in the sample, around 90% were seen once. The sequencing input was peripheral blood. The receptors come from a woman aged 25 to 39 with COVID-19, enrolled during active disease. The CDR3 runs from the conserved cysteine through the conserved F or W. The D gene is left open where the match is weak. Part of the rows lack a size; the others show once, few, many or a class for expanded clones.

v_call: TRBV7-2; cdr3_length: 15; d_call: TRBD2; clone_size: -; j_call: TRBJ2-2; cdr3_nt: TGTGCCAGCAGCTTGACTAGCGGGAGGTCCGGGGAGCTGTTTTTT; cdr3_aa: CASSLTSGRSGELFF
v_call: TRBV30; cdr3_length: 12; d_call: -; clone_size: -; j_call: TRBJ2-7; cdr3_nt: TGTGCCTGGAGTGCTTCCTTTTACGAGCAGTACTTC; cdr3_aa: CAWSASFYEQYF
v_call: TRBV30; cdr3_length: 14; d_call: -; clone_size: -; j_call: TRBJ2-6; cdr3_nt: TGTGCCTGGACATACGGGTCGGGGGCCAACGTCCTGACTTTC; cdr3_aa: CAWTYGSGANVLTF
v_call: TRBV18; cdr3_length: 13; d_call: -; clone_size: -; j_call: TRBJ1-2; cdr3_nt: TGTGCCAGCTCACAGGGGCAAGGGGATGGCTACACCTTC; cdr3_aa: CASSQGQGDGYTF
v_call: TRBV21-1; cdr3_length: 17; d_call: -; clone_size: once; j_call: TRBJ1-2; cdr3_nt: TGTGCCAGCAGCAAAGGATCGCGGACTAAGACTTGGGATGGCTACACCTTC; cdr3_aa: CASSKGSRTKTWDGYTF
v_call: TRBV19; cdr3_length: 15; d_call: TRBD2; clone_size: -; j_call: TRBJ2-2; cdr3_nt: TGTGCCAGTACCCCGGGACTAGCGGGAGCCGGGGAGCTGTTTTTT; cdr3_aa: CASTPGLAGAGELFF
v_call: TRBV10-3; cdr3_length: 16; d_call: TRBD2; clone_size: -; j_call: TRBJ2-4; cdr3_nt: TGTGCCATCAGTGAGCTAGCGGGAGGTGGCAAAAACATTCAGTACTTC; cdr3_aa: CAISELAGGGKNIQYF
v_call: TRBV5-4; cdr3_length: 16; d_call: TRBD1; clone_size: -; j_call: TRBJ1-3; cdr3_nt: TGTGCCAGCAGCTTGGGCGGGACAGTCTCTGGAAACACCATATATTTT; cdr3_aa: CASSLGGTVSGNTIYF
v_call: TRBV29-1; cdr3_length: 13; d_call: -; clone_size: -; j_call: TRBJ1-4; cdr3_nt: TGCAGCGTGTATACAGGGACGAATGAAAAACTGTTTTTT; cdr3_aa: CSVYTGTNEKLFF
v_call: TRBV19; cdr3_length: 14; d_call: TRBD1; clone_size: -; j_call: TRBJ2-7; cdr3_nt: TGTGCCAGTAAACCTGCAGGGGGTTTCTACGAGCAGTACTTC; cdr3_aa: CASKPAGGFYEQYF
v_call: TRBV5-1; cdr3_length: 16; d_call: TRBD1; clone_size: -; j_call: TRBJ1-1; cdr3_nt: TGCGCCAGCAGCCAAGGGACAGGGAGAATGAACACTGAAGCTTTCTTT; cdr3_aa: CASSQGTGRMNTEAFF
v_call: TRBV10-3; cdr3_length: 15; d_call: -; clone_size: -; j_call: TRBJ2-1; cdr3_nt: TGTGCCATCAGTGAGTCGACGGACTTTCGGCCTGAGCAGTTCTTC; cdr3_aa: CAISESTDFRPEQFF
v_call: TRBV25-1; cdr3_length: 16; d_call: -; clone_size: -; j_call: TRBJ2-1; cdr3_nt: TGTGCCAGCAGTGAATACGGCTGGGCCGGAAACAATGAGCAGTTCTTC; cdr3_aa: CASSEYGWAGNNEQFF
v_call: TRBV19; cdr3_length: 16; d_call: -; clone_size: -; j_call: TRBJ2-3; cdr3_nt: TGTGCCAGTAGTACGAGCGGACTGGGATACACAGATACGCAGTATTTT; cdr3_aa: CASSTSGLGYTDTQYF
v_call: TRBV29-1; cdr3_length: 15; d_call: TRBD2; clone_size: -; j_call: TRBJ2-1; cdr3_nt: TGCAGCGTCCCGGCCCGGAGCGGGAGGGCTAATGAGCAGTTCTTC; cdr3_aa: CSVPARSGRANEQFF
v_call: TRBV25-1; cdr3_length: 14; d_call: -; clone_size: -; j_call: TRBJ1-1; cdr3_nt: TGTGCCAGCACCGGACAGTATATGAACACTGAAGCTTTCTTT; cdr3_aa: CASTGQYMNTEAFF
v_call: TRBV5-1; cdr3_length: 18; d_call: TRBD1; clone_size: many; j_call: TRBJ2-7; cdr3_nt: TGCGCCAGCAGCTTCGGCCCTTCAGGACAGGGCAACTCCTACGAGCAGTACTTC; cdr3_aa: CASSFGPSGQGNSYEQYF
v_call: TRBV19; cdr3_length: 14; d_call: -; clone_size: -; j_call: TRBJ1-6; cdr3_nt: TGTGCCAGTAGTATTGAGGGAGATAATTCACCCCTCCACTTT; cdr3_aa: CASSIEGDNSPLHF
v_call: TRBV7-7; cdr3_length: 14; d_call: -; clone_size: -; j_call: TRBJ2-2; cdr3_nt: TGTGCCAGCAGCTCCAGCAGGCTCACCGGGGAGCTGTTTTTT; cdr3_aa: CASSSSRLTGELFF
v_call: TRBV4-2; cdr3_length: 15; d_call: TRBD2; clone_size: -; j_call: TRBJ2-7; cdr3_nt: TGTGCCAGCAGACGGGAGCGGACTAGCGGATACGAGCAGTACTTC; cdr3_aa: CASRRERTSGYEQYF
v_call: TRBV6-1; cdr3_length: 15; d_call: TRBD1; clone_size: -; j_call: TRBJ1-5; cdr3_nt: TGTGCCAGCAGTGAGGGACAGGCCTTAAATCAGCCCCAGCATTTT; cdr3_aa: CASSEGQALNQPQHF
v_call: TRBV27; cdr3_length: 15; d_call: -; clone_size: -; j_call: TRBJ2-3; cdr3_nt: TGTGCCAGCAGTCCCAACGCTCCCCGAGCAGATACGCAGTATTTT; cdr3_aa: CASSPNAPRADTQYF
v_call: TRBV18; cdr3_length: 13; d_call: -; clone_size: -; j_call: TRBJ1-5; cdr3_nt: TGTGCCAGCTCACCAAACGGGAATCAGCCCCAGCATTTT; cdr3_aa: CASSPNGNQPQHF
v_call: TRBV19; cdr3_length: 15; d_call: TRBD2; clone_size: -; j_call: TRBJ2-1; cdr3_nt: TGTGCCAGTAGTATAGACCCCAGACTAGCGAAGGAGCAGTTCTTC; cdr3_aa: CASSIDPRLAKEQFF
v_call: TRBV12-5; cdr3_length: 14; d_call: TRBD1; clone_size: -; j_call: TRBJ1-6; cdr3_nt: TGTGCTAGTGGAGAAGACAGGGATGGTTCACCCCTCCACTTT; cdr3_aa: CASGEDRDGSPLHF
v_call: TRBV5-1; cdr3_length: 12; d_call: -; clone_size: -; j_call: TRBJ2-3; cdr3_nt: TGCGCCAGCAGCACGACAGGCGGACCGCAGTATTTT; cdr3_aa: CASSTTGGPQYF
v_call: TRBV3-1/TRBV3-2; cdr3_length: 14; d_call: -; clone_size: few; j_call: TRBJ1-5; cdr3_nt: TGTGCCAGCAGCAGGGGATCGGGCAATCAGCCCCAGCATTTT; cdr3_aa: CASSRGSGNQPQHF
v_call: TRBV10-3; cdr3_length: 16; d_call: TRBD1; clone_size: -; j_call: TRBJ1-2; cdr3_nt: TGTGCCATCAGTGAGGGGACAGGGGCTGGTGGGTATGGCTACACCTTC; cdr3_aa: CAISEGTGAGGYGYTF
v_call: TRBV10-2; cdr3_length: 15; d_call: -; clone_size: -; j_call: TRBJ1-1; cdr3_nt: TGCGCCAGCAGCGAGATACAGGGTGTGAACACTGAAGCTTTCTTT; cdr3_aa: CASSEIQGVNTEAFF
v_call: TRBV21-1; cdr3_length: 19; d_call: -; clone_size: -; j_call: TRBJ1-4; cdr3_nt: TGTGCCAGCAGCAAAGAATTCGGGACAGCAACTCCAACTAATGAAAAACTGTTTTTT; cdr3_aa: CASSKEFGTATPTNEKLFF
v_call: TRBV2; cdr3_length: 14; d_call: TRBD1; clone_size: -; j_call: TRBJ2-3; cdr3_nt: TGTGCCAGCAGGGAGGACAGGGTAATAGATACGCAGTATTTT; cdr3_aa: CASREDRVIDTQYF
v_call: TRBV29-1; cdr3_length: 14; d_call: TRBD2; clone_size: once; j_call: TRBJ2-5; cdr3_nt: TGCAGCGTTAGGACTAGGTTAATCCAAGAGACCCAGTACTTC; cdr3_aa: CSVRTRLIQETQYF
v_call: TRBV3-1/TRBV3-2; cdr3_length: 15; d_call: -; clone_size: -; j_call: TRBJ1-2; cdr3_nt: TGTGCCAGCAGCCATCGGAGAGGACAGAACTATGGCTACACCTTC; cdr3_aa: CASSHRRGQNYGYTF
v_call: TRBV3-1/TRBV3-2; cdr3_length: 17; d_call: -; clone_size: -; j_call: TRBJ2-3; cdr3_nt: TGTGCCAGCAGCCAAGATGGGTCCCTACCTTGGGCGGATACGCAGTATTTT; cdr3_aa: CASSQDGSLPWADTQYF
v_call: TRBV15; cdr3_length: 14; d_call: -; clone_size: -; j_call: TRBJ2-3; cdr3_nt: TGTGCCACCAGCAGAGATTTAGTACCTGAGTCGCAGTATTTT; cdr3_aa: CATSRDLVPESQYF
v_call: TRBV12-3/TRBV12-4; cdr3_length: 13; d_call: -; clone_size: -; j_call: TRBJ2-2; cdr3_nt: TGTGCCAGCTGGGCTCTGAACACCGGGGAGCTGTTTTTT; cdr3_aa: CASWALNTGELFF
v_call: TRBV7-8; cdr3_length: 15; d_call: TRBD2; clone_size: once; j_call: TRBJ2-5; cdr3_nt: TGTGCCAGCAGCTTACCAGCGGGAGTGGGGGAGACCCAGTACTTC; cdr3_aa: CASSLPAGVGETQYF
v_call: TRBV19; cdr3_length: 15; d_call: -; clone_size: -; j_call: TRBJ1-2; cdr3_nt: TGTGCCAGTGGATTCCCCGGTTTCAGGGGCTATGGCTACACCTTC; cdr3_aa: CASGFPGFRGYGYTF
v_call: TRBV9; cdr3_length: 16; d_call: TRBD2; clone_size: -; j_call: TRBJ2-3; cdr3_nt: TGTGCCAGCAGCGTCCTGACTAGCAGATTCACAGATACGCAGTATTTT; cdr3_aa: CASSVLTSRFTDTQYF
v_call: TRBV7-3; cdr3_length: 14; d_call: -; clone_size: -; j_call: TRBJ1-1; cdr3_nt: TGTGCCAGCAGCGCCCCAGGGTCAGGGACTGAAGCTTTCTTT; cdr3_aa: CASSAPGSGTEAFF
v_call: TRBV5-4; cdr3_length: 15; d_call: TRBD1; clone_size: -; j_call: TRBJ1-1; cdr3_nt: TGTGCCAGCAGCTCCGGGACAGGCCGGAACACTGAAGCTTTCTTT; cdr3_aa: CASSSGTGRNTEAFF
v_call: TRBV3-1/TRBV3-2; cdr3_length: 14; d_call: -; clone_size: -; j_call: TRBJ2-1; cdr3_nt: TGTGCCAGCAGCCAAGAGGCATTTTACAATGAGCAGTTCTTC; cdr3_aa: CASSQEAFYNEQFF
v_call: TRBV10-2; cdr3_length: 13; d_call: -; clone_size: -; j_call: TRBJ1-1; cdr3_nt: TGCGCCAGCATTTTTACAGGGAAAGGTGAAGCTTTCTTT; cdr3_aa: CASIFTGKGEAFF
v_call: TRBV7-2; cdr3_length: 14; d_call: -; clone_size: -; j_call: TRBJ1-1; cdr3_nt: TGTGCCAGCAGCCGGCGGGGTGGTGGCACTGAAGCTTTCTTT; cdr3_aa: CASSRRGGGTEAFF